Here is one T cell receptor beta chain with its context. The antigen is unknown. This entry comes from a study of OX40 agonist ivuxolimab in advanced cancers. Findings and limits, study-wide: Researchers did not determine the expanded peripheral T cells' antigen specificity.

Method: immunoSEQ multiplex PCR; TCRdb's copy keeps in-frame clones and lacks some. The table lists 25,000 to 35,000 clones, 74% of them singletons. Germline V gene sequence: CDR1 MNHNY, CDR2 SVGAGI (reference sequence). The CDR3 length is 12 residues. V shed 0 bases and J shed 7 bases, with 6 bases lying between them. The sequence was collected from an adult with an advanced solid tumor such as melanoma, head and neck, liver or kidney cancer. The starting material was CD4+ or CD8+ T cells sorted from blood, obtained in a trial of the OX40 agonist ivuxolimab. The V gene is TRBV6-6, the J gene TRBJ1-1; D remains unclear. The DNA of the CDR3 is TGTGCCAGCAGTTACTCGATTCGTGAAGCTTTCTTT. Translation: CASSYSIREAFF.